Shown below are 18 T cell receptor beta chains from a single sample sequenced in a study of T cell clonotyping in hematopoietic cell transplantation. The table came from immunoSEQ multiplex PCR; TCRdb's copy has only in-frame clones and leaves some out. The table lists almost 20,000 clones, under 85% of them singletons. The sample taken for sequencing was peripheral blood mononuclear cells. These TCRs come from a man between 60 and 75 years old in good health. Some clones in this sample may be carry-over from other donors' samples.

A few counts support this clone. The V gene is TRBV2, the J gene TRBJ2-5; 8 nucleotides agree with TRBD2. Germline V lookup: CDR1 SNHLY, CDR2 FYNNEI. CDR3 length: 15 amino acids. V was clipped by 6 bases and J by 2 bases; unmatched bases: 8. CDR3 in amino acids: CASSFSGTQQETQYF. Written as DNA, the CDR3 is TGTGCCAGCAGCTTTAGCGGGACTCAGCAAGAGACCCAGTACTTC.

The chain couples TRBV11-2 to TRBJ2-7; D is uncertain. Germline CDR1 and CDR2: SGHAT and FQNNGV. The CDR3 is made up of 14 amino acids. Trimming left V 5 bases short and J 2 bases short, with 13 bases between. The CDR3 coding sequence is TGTGCCAGCAGCCTCCACCCCTTGGCCTACGAGCAGTACTTC. Translation: CASSLHPLAYEQYF.

J is TRBJ1-1 and V is TRBV5-1; D ambiguous. V shed 4 bases and J shed 4 bases, with 11 bases lying between them. CDR3 length equals 13 residues. The V gene's germline CDR1 is SGHRS and CDR2 YFSETQ. CDR3 amino acids: CASSAAVSTEAFF. The CDR3 DNA reads TGCGCCAGCAGCGCAGCCGTAAGCACTGAAGCTTTCTTT.

This clone came up once. This sequence joins TRBV7-2 and TRBJ2-7; D gene uncertain. The V and J ends lost 3 bases and 6 bases respectively, with 9 bases between them. The CDR3 loop spans 12 amino acids. Germline V gene sequence: CDR1 SGHTA, CDR2 FQGNSA. CDR3: CASSFWGGEQYF. In DNA, the CDR3 is TGTGCCAGCAGCTTTTGGGGTGGCGAGCAGTACTTC.

This chain uses TRBV11-3 with TRBJ1-2; 7 bases are shared with TRBD1. Germline V lookup: CDR1 SGHNT, CDR2 YENEEA. Trimming cost V 1 base and J 7 bases; bases outside gene matches: 12. The CDR3 is 16 residues long. The CDR3 sequence: CASSLGPATGTSGYTF. The CDR3 DNA reads as TGTGCCAGCAGCTTAGGTCCAGCGACAGGGACGTCTGGCTACACCTTC.

This clone came up once. The chain carries TRBV13 and TRBJ1-1; D is possibly TRBD1 (5 bases). The CDR3 is made up of 15 amino acids. V lost 1 base and J lost 4, with 13 bases in between. Germline-derived CDR1 and CDR2 are PRHDT and FYEKMQ (reference sequence). CDR3 nucleotides: TGTGCCAGCAGCTTAGTCAGGGTAGCTGGCACTGAAGCTTTCTTT. It specifies CASSLVRVAGTEAFF.

The chain carries TRBV7-9 and TRBJ1-2; perhaps TRBD1 as D (6 bases). This CDR3 has 13 amino acids. The germline V gene encodes CDR1 SEHNR and CDR2 FQNEAQ (reference sequence). V was cut by 5 bases and J by 2 bases, with 9 bases left in between. The CDR3 reads CASSVGQNYGYTF. Written as DNA, the CDR3 is TGTGCCAGCAGCGTGGGACAAAACTATGGCTACACCTTC.

The chain recombines TRBV5-1 with TRBJ1-2; the D gene is possibly TRBD1 (5 bases). There are 17 residues in the CDR3. The germline V and J ends were trimmed by 0 bases and 0 bases, with 15 bases remaining between them. Germline assignment: CDR1 SGHRS and CDR2 YFSETQ. This CDR3 reads CASSLAGQGFTNYGYTF. CDR3 nucleotides: TGCGCCAGCAGCTTGGCCGGGCAGGGATTTACTAACTATGGCTACACCTTC. Drawing the rest from reference TRBV5-1 and TRBJ1-2, the complete variable domain is KAGVTQTPRYLIKTRGQQVTLSCSPISGHRSVSWYQQTPGQGLQFLFEYFSETQRNKGNFPGRFSGRQFSNSRSEMNVSTLELGDSALYLCASSLAGQGFTNYGYTFGSGTRLTVV.

This chain links TRBV7-9 with TRBJ2-5, with 10 nucleotides matching TRBD2. This CDR3 has 12 amino acids. Germline V gives CDR1 SEHNR, CDR2 FQNEAQ (reference sequence). CDR3 in amino acids: CGTSGGQETQYF. In DNA, the CDR3 is TGTGGGACTAGCGGAGGTCAAGAGACCCAGTACTTC.

The chain has TRBV30 and TRBJ2-7; perhaps TRBD2 as D (6 bases). V lost 0 bases and J 4 bases, leaving 10 bases between the germline ends. The CDR3 runs 13 residues. Germline assignment: CDR1 GTSNPN and CDR2 SVGIG (reference sequence). Written as DNA, the CDR3 is TGTGCCTGGAGTGTAAACGGGAGATACGAGCAGTACTTC. Translation gives CAWSVNGRYEQYF.

The chain uses TRBV6-1 and TRBJ1-1; D not resolved. Germline values: CDR1 MNHNS, CDR2 SASEGT. The CDR3 covers 19 residues. Trimming removed 4 bases at V and 0 bases at J, with 24 bases between. The CDR3 DNA is TGTGCCAGCAGTGCCATGTACTCAGTACGTGCTTTCATGAACACTGAAGCTTTCTTT. This translates into CASSAMYSVRAFMNTEAFF.

V gene TRBV30 combines with J gene TRBJ1-1; unclear D gene. CDR1 is GTSNPN and CDR2 is SVGIG in the germline V gene (reference sequence). This CDR3 is built from 13 residues. The V end lost 3 bases, the J end lost 8 bases, and 16 bases lay between the germline ends. CDR3 residues: CAWRNSQDEEAFF. CDR3 bases: TGTGCCTGGAGGAACTCTCAGGACGAGGAAGCTTTCTTT.

The V and J genes are TRBV7-8 and TRBJ2-5; D call uncertain. This CDR3 is 12 amino acids long. Germline V gives CDR1 SGHVS, CDR2 FQNEAQ. Trimming took off 4 bases at V and 5 bases at J, with 8 bases between the two ends. CDR3 coding DNA: TGTGCCAGCAGCTCCGACGGCGAGACCCAGTACTTC. It yields the protein CASSSDGETQYF.

The chain joins TRBV30 to TRBJ2-1; the match to TRBD2 covers 10 bases. The CDR3 is 17 amino acids. V shed 1 base, J shed 5 bases, and the junction held 11 bases outside the gene matches. Germline values: CDR1 GTSNPN, CDR2 SVGIG (reference sequence). Here the CDR3 reads CAWSGILAGEENNEQFF. DNA for the CDR3: TGTGCCTGGAGTGGGATCCTAGCGGGAGAGGAAAACAATGAGCAGTTCTTC.

The genes are TRBV5-6 and TRBJ2-7, with D uncertain. The CDR3 totals 14 residues. The germline V gene encodes CDR1 SGHDT and CDR2 YYEEEE. V lost 1 base to trimming and J lost 3 bases, with 11 bases between them. The CDR3 DNA reads as TGTGCCAGCAGCTTGTCTCCTAGAAGCTACGAGCAGTACTTC. Translating it yields CASSLSPRSYEQYF.

The table lists this clone with a few counts. The rearrangement uses TRBV5-4 and TRBJ2-7, with 8 positions matching TRBD2. The trim removed 4 bases at V and 1 base at J, leaving 13 bases unmatched. The CDR3 is 17 residues long. CDR1 SGHNT and CDR2 YYREEE come from the germline V gene (reference sequence). The DNA of the CDR3 is TGTGCCAGCAGCCGGGGGCTTGGGCTAGCGGGTTCCTACGAGCAGTACTTC. Protein: CASSRGLGLAGSYEQYF.

V usage is TRBV5-1 and J usage is TRBJ1-3; possibly TRBD1 for D (5 bases). Germline CDR1 is SGHRS and CDR2 is YFSETQ. V lost 2 bases to trimming and J lost 3 bases, with 6 bases between them. This CDR3 is 13 amino acids long. CDR3 in amino acids: CASSLRGGNTIYF. CDR3 nucleotides: TGCGCCAGCAGCTTAAGGGGTGGAAACACCATATATTTT.

V gene TRBV28 combines with J gene TRBJ2-7; TRBD1 matches 7 bases. The J segment lost 2 bases and the V segment lost 4 bases, leaving 8 bases of the junction unmatched. The germline V gene encodes CDR1 MDHEN and CDR2 SYDVKM. The CDR3 contains 15 residues. Here the CDR3 DNA reads TGTGCCAGCAGTTCGGGAACCGGGACAGCCTACGAGCAGTACTTC. This codes for CASSSGTGTAYEQYF.